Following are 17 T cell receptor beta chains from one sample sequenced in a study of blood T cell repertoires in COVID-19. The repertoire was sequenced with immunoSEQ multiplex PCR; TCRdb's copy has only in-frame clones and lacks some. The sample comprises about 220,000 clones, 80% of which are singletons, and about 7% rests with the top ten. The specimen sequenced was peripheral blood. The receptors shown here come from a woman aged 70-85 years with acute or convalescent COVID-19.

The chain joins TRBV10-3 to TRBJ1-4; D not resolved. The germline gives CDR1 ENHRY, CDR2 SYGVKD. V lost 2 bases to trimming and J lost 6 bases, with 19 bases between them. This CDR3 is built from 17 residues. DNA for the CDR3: TGTGCCATCAGTGAGATTGACCGTGCCCTGAGGGATGAAAAACTGTTTTTT. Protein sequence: CAISEIDRALRDEKLFF.

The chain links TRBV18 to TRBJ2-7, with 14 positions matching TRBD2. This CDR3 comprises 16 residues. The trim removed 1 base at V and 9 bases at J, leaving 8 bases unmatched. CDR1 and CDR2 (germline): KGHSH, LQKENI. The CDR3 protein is CASSPRLAGGAERQYF. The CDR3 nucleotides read TGTGCCAGCTCACCACGACTAGCGGGGGGGGCTGAACGGCAGTACTTC.

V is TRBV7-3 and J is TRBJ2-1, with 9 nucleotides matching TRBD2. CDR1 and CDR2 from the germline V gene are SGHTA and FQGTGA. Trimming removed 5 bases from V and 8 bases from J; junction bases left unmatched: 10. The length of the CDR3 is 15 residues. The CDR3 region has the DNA TGTGCCAGCAGCCGCATGGCGGGGGGGCAGTATGAGCAGTTCTTC. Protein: CASSRMAGGQYEQFF.

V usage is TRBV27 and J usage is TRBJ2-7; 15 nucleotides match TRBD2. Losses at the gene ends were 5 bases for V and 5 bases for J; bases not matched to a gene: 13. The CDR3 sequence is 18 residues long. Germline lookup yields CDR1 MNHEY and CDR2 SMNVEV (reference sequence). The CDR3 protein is CASSPRTSGGARPHEQYF. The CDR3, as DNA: TGTGCCAGCAGTCCCCGGACTAGCGGGGGGGCCCGGCCTCACGAGCAGTACTTC.

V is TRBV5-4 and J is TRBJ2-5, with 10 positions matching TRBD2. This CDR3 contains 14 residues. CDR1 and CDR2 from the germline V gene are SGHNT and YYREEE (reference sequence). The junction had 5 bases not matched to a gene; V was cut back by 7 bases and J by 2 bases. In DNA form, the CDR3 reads TGTGCCAGCCGTAGCGGGGGGCCACAAGAGACCCAGTACTTC. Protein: CASRSGGPQETQYF.

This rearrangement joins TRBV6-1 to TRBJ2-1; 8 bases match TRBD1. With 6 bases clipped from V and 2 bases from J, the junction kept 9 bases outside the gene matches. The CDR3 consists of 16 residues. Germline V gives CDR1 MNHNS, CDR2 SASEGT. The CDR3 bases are TGTGCCAGCAGAGAATGGACAGGGAACCCCTACAATGAGCAGTTCTTC. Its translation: CASREWTGNPYNEQFF.

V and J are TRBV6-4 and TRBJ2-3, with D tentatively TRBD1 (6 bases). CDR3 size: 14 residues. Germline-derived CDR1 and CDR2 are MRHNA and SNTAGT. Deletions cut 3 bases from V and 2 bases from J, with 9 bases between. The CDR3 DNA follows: TGTGCCAGCAGTGAACAGGGTACCACAGATACGCAGTATTTT. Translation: CASSEQGTTDTQYF.

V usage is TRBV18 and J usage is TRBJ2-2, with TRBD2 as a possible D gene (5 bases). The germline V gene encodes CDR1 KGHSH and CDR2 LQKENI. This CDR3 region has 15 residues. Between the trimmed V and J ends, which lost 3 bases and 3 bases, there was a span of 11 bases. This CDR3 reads CASSPRGIDTGELFF. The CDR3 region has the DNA TGTGCCAGCTCACCCAGAGGGATCGACACCGGGGAGCTGTTTTTT.

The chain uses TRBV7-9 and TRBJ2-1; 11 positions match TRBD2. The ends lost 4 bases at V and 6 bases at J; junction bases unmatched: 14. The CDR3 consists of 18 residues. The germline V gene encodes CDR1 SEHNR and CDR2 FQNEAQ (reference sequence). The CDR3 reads CASSSMRGLADSGNEQFF. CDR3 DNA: TGTGCCAGCAGCTCGATGAGGGGACTAGCGGATTCAGGCAATGAGCAGTTCTTC.

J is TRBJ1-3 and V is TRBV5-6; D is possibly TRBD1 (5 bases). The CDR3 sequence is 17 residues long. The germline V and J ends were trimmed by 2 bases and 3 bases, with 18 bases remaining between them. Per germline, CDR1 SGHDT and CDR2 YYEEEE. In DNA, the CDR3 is TGTGCCAGCAGCTTTCACACCTACCCCAGGGATGGAAACACCATATATTTT. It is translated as CASSFHTYPRDGNTIYF.

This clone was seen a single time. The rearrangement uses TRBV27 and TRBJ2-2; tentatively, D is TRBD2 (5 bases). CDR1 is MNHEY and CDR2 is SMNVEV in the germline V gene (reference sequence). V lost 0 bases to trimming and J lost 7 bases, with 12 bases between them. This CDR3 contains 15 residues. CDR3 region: CASSLSSAANGELFF. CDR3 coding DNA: TGTGCCAGCAGTTTATCTTCAGCGGCTAACGGGGAGCTGTTTTTT.

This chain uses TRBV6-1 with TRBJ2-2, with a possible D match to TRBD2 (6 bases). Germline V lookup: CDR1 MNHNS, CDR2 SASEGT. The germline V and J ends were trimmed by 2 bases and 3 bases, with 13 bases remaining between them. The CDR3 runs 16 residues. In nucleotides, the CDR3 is TGTGCCAGCAGTGAATATGGCGGGGCATACACCGGGGAGCTGTTTTTT. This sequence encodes CASSEYGGAYTGELFF.

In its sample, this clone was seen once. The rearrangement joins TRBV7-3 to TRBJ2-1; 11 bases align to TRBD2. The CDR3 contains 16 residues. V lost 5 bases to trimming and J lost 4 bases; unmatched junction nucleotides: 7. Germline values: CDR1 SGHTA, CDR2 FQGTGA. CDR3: CASSPLASGGYNEQFF. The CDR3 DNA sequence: TGTGCCAGCAGCCCGTTAGCTAGCGGGGGGTACAATGAGCAGTTCTTC.

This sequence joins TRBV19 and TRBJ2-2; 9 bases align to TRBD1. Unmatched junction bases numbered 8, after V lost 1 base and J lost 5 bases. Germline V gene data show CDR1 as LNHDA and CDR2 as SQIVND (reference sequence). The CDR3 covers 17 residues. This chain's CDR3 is CASSIGEGTGWTGELFF. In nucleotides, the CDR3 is TGTGCCAGTAGTATAGGCGAGGGGACAGGGTGGACCGGGGAGCTGTTTTTT.

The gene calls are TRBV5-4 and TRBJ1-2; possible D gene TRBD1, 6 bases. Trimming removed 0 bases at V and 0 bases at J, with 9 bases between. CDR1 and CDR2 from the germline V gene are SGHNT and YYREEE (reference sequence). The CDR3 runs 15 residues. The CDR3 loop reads CASSLEAGANYGYTF. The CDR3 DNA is TGTGCCAGCAGCTTGGAGGCAGGGGCTAACTATGGCTACACCTTC.

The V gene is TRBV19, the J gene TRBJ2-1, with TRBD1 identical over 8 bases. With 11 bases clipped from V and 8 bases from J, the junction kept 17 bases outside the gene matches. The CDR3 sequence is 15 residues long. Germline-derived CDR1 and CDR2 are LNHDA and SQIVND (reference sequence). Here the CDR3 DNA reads TGTGCCGGCCGGGACAGGTTAATTGTAGTGGATGAGCAGTTCTTC. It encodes CAGRDRLIVVDEQFF.

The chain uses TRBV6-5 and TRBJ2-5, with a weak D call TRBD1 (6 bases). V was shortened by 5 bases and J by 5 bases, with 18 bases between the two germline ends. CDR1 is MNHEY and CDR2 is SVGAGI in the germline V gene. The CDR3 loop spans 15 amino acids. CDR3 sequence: CASSPGTQAPETQYF. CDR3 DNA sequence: TGTGCCAGCAGTCCCGGGACACAGGCCCCGGAGACCCAGTACTTC.